This T cell receptor (beta chain) was observed in a study of blood T cells in healthy people across ages. CDR1 is SQVTM and CDR2 is ANQGSEA in the germline V gene. The CDR3 is made up of 12 amino acids. A second PCR, run for roughly 7 to 12 cycles, used a sample-barcoded 5' primer plus a J-beta primer mix. One entry per CDR3 protein, called by TCRdb with MiXCR from the 5' RACE reads. Of over 700,000 distinct CDR3 sequences in the sample, approximately 25% were seen once. In addition, the sample was reused for a study of T cells of mothers and their children.

This chain links TRBV29-1 with TRBJ2-5, with D unclear. The J call is uncertain, as TRBJ2-7 better fits the DNA end. Sequenced material: blood. The source of this sequence is a boy aged 5-17 years in good health. The DNA of the CDR3 is TGCAGCGTAGCGACTGTTGGTTACGAGCAGTACTTC. Translated, it gives CSVATVGYEQYF.